Each of the 21 T cell receptor beta chains below was sequenced from the same sample in a study of post-analysis software for immune sequencing data. Broader study findings: Elevated frequency relative to controls characterized 4 or 5 TRBV segments in patients, TRBV5-6, TRBV5-1 and TRBV20-1 among them.

Incorporated into the TCR beta cDNA libraries were unique molecular identifiers, which served to reduce PCR and sequencing biases. MiXCR, run by TCRdb on the PCR reads, gives a single entry per CDR3 protein. The sample records about 800,000 distinct CDR3 sequences, about 27% being singletons. These receptors' targets are unknown. Sequencing was done on a sample of blood. The receptors were gathered from a girl between 5 and 17 years old with multiple sclerosis.

This clonotype was recorded a few times. V and J are TRBV7-2 and TRBJ2-5, with no clear D. The ends were cut back, 5 bases at V and 5 bases at J, with 9 bases in the middle. This CDR3 has 12 amino acids. Germline values: CDR1 SGHTA, CDR2 FQGNSA. The CDR3 region is CASSRPVETQYF. The CDR3 DNA reads as TGTGCCAGCAGCCGCCCTGTGGAGACCCAGTACTTC.

J is TRBJ2-2 and V is TRBV24-1; D call uncertain. In germline, CDR1 is KGHDR, CDR2 SFDVKD. CDR3 length: 16 residues. The germline V and J ends were trimmed by 3 bases and 1 base, with 11 bases remaining between them. CDR3 in amino acids: CATSDTPPRNTGELFF. CDR3 nucleotides: TGTGCCACCAGTGATACCCCGCCGAGGAACACCGGGGAGCTGTTTTTT.

A few counts support this clonotype. The chain employs TRBV20-1 and TRBJ2-3; no reliable D call. V lost 2 bases, J lost 5 bases, and 8 bases lay in between. The germline gives CDR1 DFQATT, CDR2 SNEGSKA (reference sequence). The CDR3 covers 12 residues. The CDR3 DNA reads as TGCAGTGCTAGAACAACGGGAGATACGCAGTATTTT. Translation gives CSARTTGDTQYF.

This clonotype was found a few times. The chain is built from TRBV7-9 and TRBJ2-5; either TRBD1 or TRBD2 may supply D (5 bases each). The V end lost 5 bases, the J end lost 5 bases, and 21 bases lay between the germline ends. Germline-derived CDR1 and CDR2 are SEHNR and FQNEAQ (reference sequence). The CDR3 sequence is 16 residues long. For the CDR3, the DNA is TGTGCCAGCAGCCAACCGGGACCCAAGGTTCGGGAGACCCAGTACTTC. Protein sequence: CASSQPGPKVRETQYF.

This sequence joins TRBV20-1 and TRBJ2-7; D not certain. CDR3 length: 14 amino acids. Germline assignment: CDR1 DFQATT and CDR2 SNEGSKA (reference sequence). V lost 5 bases and J lost 10, with 24 bases in between. This chain's CDR3 is CSAPATQPGVSQYF. In nucleotides, the CDR3 is TGCAGTGCTCCCGCGACTCAGCCGGGTGTTAGCCAGTACTTC.

The V call is TRBV7-2, the J call TRBJ2-1, with D possibly matching TRBD2 (5 bases). V shed 6 bases and J shed 4 bases, with 19 bases lying between them. Per the germline V gene, CDR1 is SGHTA and CDR2 is FQGNSA. The CDR3 extends over 16 amino acids. The CDR3 DNA sequence: TGTGCCAGCAGTCTAGCATCCTCGCCCCGGTACAATGAGCAGTTCTTC. It yields the protein CASSLASSPRYNEQFF.

This clonotype turned up a few times. The chain employs TRBV29-1 and TRBJ2-7; 7 nucleotides agree with TRBD1. Germline V gene lookup returns CDR1 SQVTM and CDR2 ANQGSEA. The CDR3 covers 14 residues. The J segment lost 0 bases and the V segment lost 7 bases, leaving 9 bases of the junction unmatched. The CDR3, as DNA: TGCAGCGCCTCGAGGGACAGCTCCTCCTACGAGCAGTACTTC. It yields the protein CSASRDSSSYEQYF.

This clonotype has ten or more counts. This chain connects TRBV29-1 to TRBJ1-5, with TRBD1 as a possible D gene (6 bases). In germline, CDR1 is SQVTM, CDR2 ANQGSEA. This CDR3 is built from 13 residues. The DNA for the CDR3 is TGCAGTGCTGGCACCGGGGGCGATCAGCCCCAGCATTTT. This translates into CSAGTGGDQPQHF.

This chain joins TRBV20-1 and TRBJ2-7; 9 bases line up with TRBD2. The germline gives CDR1 DFQATT, CDR2 SNEGSKA (reference sequence). CDR3 size: 16 residues. J was trimmed by 0 bases and V by 1 base; bases with no gene match: 7. The CDR3 loop reads CSARGRASGISYEQYF. The CDR3 nucleotides read TGCAGTGCTAGAGGTAGGGCTAGCGGGATCTCCTACGAGCAGTACTTC.

The rearrangement joins TRBV29-1 to TRBJ2-2; D may be TRBD2 (5 bases). Germline V gene lookup returns CDR1 SQVTM and CDR2 ANQGSEA. V was clipped by 3 bases and J by 6 bases, with 5 bases between them. This CDR3 has 11 amino acids. CDR3 in amino acids: CSVERAGELFF. CDR3 coding DNA: TGCAGCGTTGAGAGGGCCGGGGAGCTGTTTTTT.

The sample holds a few counts of this clonotype. V usage is TRBV7-2 and J usage is TRBJ2-7, with 8 bases matching TRBD2. Germline-derived CDR1 and CDR2 are SGHTA and FQGNSA. The CDR3 loop spans 15 amino acids. J gave up 4 bases and V 5 bases, and 10 bases lay outside the gene matches. This chain's CDR3 is CASSPSGGALYEQYF. The CDR3, as DNA: TGTGCCAGCAGCCCCTCGGGGGGGGCGCTTTACGAGCAGTACTTC.

The chain joins TRBV4-1 to TRBJ1-2; 7 nucleotides match TRBD1. Germline lookup yields CDR1 MGHRA and CDR2 YSYEKL. The CDR3 extends over 15 amino acids. V lost 1 base to trimming and J lost 3 bases; unmatched junction nucleotides: 5. The CDR3 bases are TGCGCCAGCAGCCAAGCAGACAGGGCTGACTATGGCTACACCTTC. Amino acids: CASSQADRADYGYTF.

V usage is TRBV7-2 and J usage is TRBJ2-1; D tentatively reads TRBD1 or TRBD2 (6 bases each). With 2 bases removed from V and 1 base from J, the gap between germline ends came to 12 bases. CDR1 and CDR2 from the germline V gene are SGHTA and FQGNSA. The CDR3 has 16 residues. The chain's CDR3 is CASSLWGAVSYNEQFF. For the CDR3, the DNA is TGTGCCAGCAGCTTATGGGGGGCGGTGTCCTACAATGAGCAGTTCTTC. Supplemented by reference TRBV7-2 and TRBJ2-1, the full variable domain reads GAGVSQSPSNKVTEKGKDVELRCDPISGHTALYWYRQSLGQGLEFLIYFQGNSAPDKSGLPSDRFSAERTGGSVSTLTIQRTQQEDSAVYLCASSLWGAVSYNEQFFGPGTRLTVL.

The V and J genes are TRBV11-2 and TRBJ1-1, with unresolved D. The germline V and J ends were trimmed by 1 base and 10 bases, with 10 bases remaining between them. The CDR3 covers 12 residues. Germline V lookup: CDR1 SGHAT, CDR2 FQNNGV. For the CDR3, the DNA is TGTGCCAGCAGCTTAGCGTCCCAGAGAGCTTTCTTT. This codes for CASSLASQRAFF.

This clonotype occurred many times. This chain uses TRBV29-1 with TRBJ2-3; D possibly matches TRBD1 or TRBD2 (6 bases each). Trimming stripped 3 bases from V and 3 bases from J, with 13 bases between. Germline assignment: CDR1 SQVTM and CDR2 ANQGSEA. The length of the CDR3 is 14 residues. CDR3: CSVDITGRTDTQYF. The CDR3 nucleotides read TGCAGCGTTGATATAACAGGGAGGACAGATACGCAGTATTTT.

The chain links TRBV6-4 to TRBJ2-7, with 8 nucleotides matching TRBD2. The J segment lost 3 bases and the V segment lost 4 bases, leaving 14 bases of the junction unmatched. This CDR3 spans 17 amino acids. Germline CDR1 and CDR2: MRHNA and SNTAGT. CDR3 in amino acids: CASSAEGASGPSYEQYF. CDR3 bases: TGTGCCAGCAGTGCGGAAGGGGCTAGCGGGCCTAGCTACGAGCAGTACTTC.

The chain carries TRBV4-1 and TRBJ2-5; 8 positions match TRBD2. Germline values: CDR1 MGHRA, CDR2 YSYEKL. The trim removed 4 bases at V and 0 bases at J, leaving 4 bases unmatched. The CDR3 contains 15 residues. The CDR3 nucleotides are TGCGCCAGCAGCCCGGGAGGGGGGTACCAAGAGACCCAGTACTTC. Amino acids: CASSPGGGYQETQYF.

The chain couples TRBV6-6 to TRBJ2-2; D perhaps matches TRBD2 (5 bases). V shed 0 bases and J shed 5 bases, with 13 bases lying between them. Germline values: CDR1 MNHNY, CDR2 SVGAGI (reference sequence). The CDR3 has 16 amino acids. The CDR3 DNA follows: TGTGCCAGCAGTTACTCTTTTGGTTCGGGGACCGGGGAGCTGTTTTTT. Translated, it gives CASSYSFGSGTGELFF.

The chain couples TRBV5-6 to TRBJ1-5; 10 nucleotides align to TRBD1. CDR1 is SGHDT and CDR2 is YYEEEE in the germline V gene. The CDR3 sequence is 16 residues long. V lost 2 bases and J lost 2; bases outside the gene matches: 4. This CDR3 reads CASSFGTGVRNQPQHF. As DNA, the CDR3 is TGTGCCAGCAGCTTCGGGACAGGGGTCCGCAATCAGCCCCAGCATTTT.

The J gene is TRBJ1-5, the V gene TRBV12-3 or TRBV12-4; 8 nucleotides align to TRBD1. CDR3 length equals 17 residues. The J segment lost 1 base and the V segment lost 6 bases, leaving 11 bases of the junction unmatched. CDR3 coding DNA: TGTGCCAGCAGACGAGACAGGGGAAGCCCAAGCAATCAGCCCCAGCATTTT. It specifies CASRRDRGSPSNQPQHF.

This chain joins TRBV5-6 and TRBJ2-1; D not resolved. V lost 0 bases to trimming and J lost 9 bases, with 19 bases between them. The CDR3 contains 16 residues. CDR1 and CDR2 (germline): SGHDT, YYEEEE. The CDR3 DNA is TGTGCCAGCAGCTTGGTACATCTGGGTTCTCGAGGTGAGCAGTTCTTC. It is translated as CASSLVHLGSRGEQFF. Variable domain in full (rest from reference TRBV5-6 and TRBJ2-1): DAGVTQSPTHLIKTRGQQVTLRCSPKSGHDTVSWYQQALGQGPQFIFQYYEEEERQRGNFPDRFSGHQFPNYSSELNVNALLLGDSALYLCASSLVHLGSRGEQFFGPGTRLTVL.